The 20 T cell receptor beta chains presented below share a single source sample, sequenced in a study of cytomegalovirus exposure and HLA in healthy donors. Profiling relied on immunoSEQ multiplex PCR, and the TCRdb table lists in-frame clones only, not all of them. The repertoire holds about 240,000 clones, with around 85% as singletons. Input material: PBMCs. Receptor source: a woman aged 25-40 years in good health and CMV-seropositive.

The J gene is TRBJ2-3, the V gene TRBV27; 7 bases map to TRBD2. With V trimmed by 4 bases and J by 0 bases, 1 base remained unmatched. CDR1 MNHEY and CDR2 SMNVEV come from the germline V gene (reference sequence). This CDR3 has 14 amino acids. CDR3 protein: CASSYGRSTDTQYF. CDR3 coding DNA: TGTGCCAGCAGTTACGGGAGGAGCACAGATACGCAGTATTTT.

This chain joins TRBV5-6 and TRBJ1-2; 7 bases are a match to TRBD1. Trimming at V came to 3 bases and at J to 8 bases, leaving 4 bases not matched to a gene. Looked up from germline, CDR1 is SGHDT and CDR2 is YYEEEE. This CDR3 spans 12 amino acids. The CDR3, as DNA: TGTGCCAGCAGCTGGGCAGGGGGAGGCTACACCTTC. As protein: CASSWAGGGYTF.

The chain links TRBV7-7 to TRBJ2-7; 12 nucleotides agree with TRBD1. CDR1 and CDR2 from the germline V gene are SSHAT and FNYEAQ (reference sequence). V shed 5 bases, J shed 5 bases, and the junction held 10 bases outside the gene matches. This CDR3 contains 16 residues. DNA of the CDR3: TGTGCCAGCAGCGCAGGAACCGGGACAGGGGGCCACGAGCAGTACTTC. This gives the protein CASSAGTGTGGHEQYF.

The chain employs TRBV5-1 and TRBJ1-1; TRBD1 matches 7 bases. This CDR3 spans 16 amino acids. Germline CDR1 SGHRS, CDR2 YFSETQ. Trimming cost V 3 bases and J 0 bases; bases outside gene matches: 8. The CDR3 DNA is TGCGCCAGCAGCTGGCGCGGGACAGCTATGAACACTGAAGCTTTCTTT. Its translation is CASSWRGTAMNTEAFF.

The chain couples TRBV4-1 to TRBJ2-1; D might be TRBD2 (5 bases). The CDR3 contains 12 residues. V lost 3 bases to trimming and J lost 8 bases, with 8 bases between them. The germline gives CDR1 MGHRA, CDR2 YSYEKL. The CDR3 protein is CASSQSRDEQFF. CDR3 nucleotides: TGCGCCAGCAGCCAGTCGAGGGATGAGCAGTTCTTC.

This chain's CDR3 is CASSDSYWSAGGPGEQFF. The CDR3 DNA reads TGTGCCAGCAGTGACTCGTACTGGTCGGCGGGAGGGCCCGGTGAGCAGTTCTTC. This chain joins TRBV6-4 and TRBJ2-1; 9 bases match TRBD2. Per germline, CDR1 MRHNA and CDR2 SNTAGT. V lost 0 bases, J lost 9 bases, and 15 bases stayed unmatched. This CDR3 region has 18 residues.

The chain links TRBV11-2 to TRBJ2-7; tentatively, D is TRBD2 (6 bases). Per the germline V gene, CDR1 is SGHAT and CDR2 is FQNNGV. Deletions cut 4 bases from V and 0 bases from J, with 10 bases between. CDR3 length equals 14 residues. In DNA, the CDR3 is TGTGCCAGCAGCTCTACGGGAGTCTCCTACGAGCAGTACTTC. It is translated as CASSSTGVSYEQYF.

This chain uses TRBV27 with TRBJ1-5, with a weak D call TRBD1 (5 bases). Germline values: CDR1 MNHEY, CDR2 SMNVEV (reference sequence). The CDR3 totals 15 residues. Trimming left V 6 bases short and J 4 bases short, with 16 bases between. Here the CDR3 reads CASRSAQGGNQPQHF. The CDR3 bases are TGTGCCAGCAGGAGCGCGCAGGGAGGGAATCAGCCCCAGCATTTT.

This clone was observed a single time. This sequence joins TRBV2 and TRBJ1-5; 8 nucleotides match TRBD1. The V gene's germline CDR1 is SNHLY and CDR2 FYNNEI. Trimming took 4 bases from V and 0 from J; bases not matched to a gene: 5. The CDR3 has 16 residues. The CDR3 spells CASSAQGGNSNQPQHF. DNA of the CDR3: TGTGCCAGCAGTGCACAGGGGGGGAATAGCAATCAGCCCCAGCATTTT.

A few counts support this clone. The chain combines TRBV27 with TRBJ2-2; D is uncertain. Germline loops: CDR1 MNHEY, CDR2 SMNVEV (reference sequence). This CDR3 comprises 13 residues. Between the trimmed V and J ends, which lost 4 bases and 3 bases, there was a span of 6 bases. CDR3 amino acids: CASSYSYTGELFF. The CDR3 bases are TGTGCCAGCAGTTACAGTTACACCGGGGAGCTGTTTTTT.

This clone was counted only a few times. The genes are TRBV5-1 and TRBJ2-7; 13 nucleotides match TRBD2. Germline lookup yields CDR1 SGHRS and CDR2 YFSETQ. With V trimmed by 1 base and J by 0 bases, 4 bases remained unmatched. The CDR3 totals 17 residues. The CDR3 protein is CASSLRTSGRSSYEQYF. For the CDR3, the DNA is TGCGCCAGCAGCTTGAGGACTAGCGGGAGAAGCTCCTACGAGCAGTACTTC. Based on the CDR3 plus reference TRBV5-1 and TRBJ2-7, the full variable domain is KAGVTQTPRYLIKTRGQQVTLSCSPISGHRSVSWYQQTPGQGLQFLFEYFSETQRNKGNFPGRFSGRQFSNSRSEMNVSTLELGDSALYLCASSLRTSGRSSYEQYFGPGTRLTVT.

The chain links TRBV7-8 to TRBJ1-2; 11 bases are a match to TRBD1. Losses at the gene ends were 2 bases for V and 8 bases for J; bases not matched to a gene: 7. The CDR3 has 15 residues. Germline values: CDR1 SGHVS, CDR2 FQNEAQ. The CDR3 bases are TGTGCCAGCAGCTTATACGGACAGGGGGCAGGGGGCTACACCTTC. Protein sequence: CASSLYGQGAGGYTF. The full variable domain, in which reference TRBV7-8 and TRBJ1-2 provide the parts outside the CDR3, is GAGVSQSPRYKVAKRGQDVALRCDPISGHVSLFWYQQALGQGPEFLTYFQNEAQLDKSGLPSDRFFAERPEGSVSTLKIQRTQQEDSAVYLCASSLYGQGAGGYTFGSGTRLTVV.

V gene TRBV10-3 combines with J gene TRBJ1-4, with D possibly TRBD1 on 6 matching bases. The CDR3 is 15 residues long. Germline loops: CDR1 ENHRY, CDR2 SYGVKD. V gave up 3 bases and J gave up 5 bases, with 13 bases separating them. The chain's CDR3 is CAISDRTGTNEKLFF. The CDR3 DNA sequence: TGTGCCATCAGTGACCGTACCGGGACAAATGAAAAACTGTTTTTT.

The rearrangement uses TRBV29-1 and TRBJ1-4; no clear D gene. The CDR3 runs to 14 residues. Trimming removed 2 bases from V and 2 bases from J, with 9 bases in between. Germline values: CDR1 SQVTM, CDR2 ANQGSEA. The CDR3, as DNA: TGCAGCGTTGAAATTCGCGGGACTAATGAAAAACTGTTTTTT. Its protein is CSVEIRGTNEKLFF.

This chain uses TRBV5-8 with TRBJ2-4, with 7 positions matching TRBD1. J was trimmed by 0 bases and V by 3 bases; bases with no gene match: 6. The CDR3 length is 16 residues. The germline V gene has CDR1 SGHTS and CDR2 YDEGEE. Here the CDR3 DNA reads TGTGCCAGCAGCTCGGGACAGTTGATAGCCAAAAACATTCAGTACTTC. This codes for CASSSGQLIAKNIQYF.

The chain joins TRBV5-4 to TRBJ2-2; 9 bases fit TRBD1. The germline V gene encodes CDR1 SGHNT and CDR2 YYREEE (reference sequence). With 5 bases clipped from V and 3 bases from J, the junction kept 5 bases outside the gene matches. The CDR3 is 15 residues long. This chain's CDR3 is CASSPGTGHTGELFF. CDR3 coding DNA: TGTGCCAGCAGTCCCGGGACAGGGCACACCGGGGAGCTGTTTTTT.

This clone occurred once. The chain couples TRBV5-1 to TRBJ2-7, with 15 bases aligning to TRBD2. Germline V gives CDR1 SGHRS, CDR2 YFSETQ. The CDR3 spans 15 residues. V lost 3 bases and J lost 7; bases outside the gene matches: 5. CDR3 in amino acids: CASSSPGLAGGEQYF. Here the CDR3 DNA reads TGCGCCAGCAGCTCTCCGGGACTAGCGGGAGGTGAGCAGTACTTC.

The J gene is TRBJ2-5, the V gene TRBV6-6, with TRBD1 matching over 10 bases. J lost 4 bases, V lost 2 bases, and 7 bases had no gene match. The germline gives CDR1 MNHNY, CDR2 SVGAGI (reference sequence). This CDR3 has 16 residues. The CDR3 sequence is CASSYEGQGLGETQYF. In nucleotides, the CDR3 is TGTGCCAGCAGTTACGAGGGACAGGGGTTAGGAGAGACCCAGTACTTC.

CDR3 nucleotide sequence: TGTGCCAGCAGCCGGGACAGGGGAGGTCGGGAGCAGTACTTC. As protein: CASSRDRGGREQYF. V usage is TRBV9 and J usage is TRBJ2-7; 10 nucleotides match TRBD1. The CDR3 has 14 residues. Germline loops: CDR1 SGDLS, CDR2 YYNGEE. V trimming: 4 bases; J trimming: 7 bases; junction bases outside the gene matches: 8.

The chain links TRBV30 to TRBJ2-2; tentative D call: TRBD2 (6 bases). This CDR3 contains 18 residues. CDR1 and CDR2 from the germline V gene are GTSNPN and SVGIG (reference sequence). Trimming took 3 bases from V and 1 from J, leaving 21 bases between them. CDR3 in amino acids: CAWSESLLATKNTGELFF. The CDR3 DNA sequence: TGTGCCTGGAGCGAAAGCCTGCTAGCGACAAAGAACACCGGGGAGCTGTTTTTT.